This TCR beta chain was profiled in a study of T cell changes during pregnancy in multiple sclerosis. The CDR3 loop spans 14 amino acids. V lost 1 base and J lost 4, with 11 bases in between. CDR1 is GTSNPN, CDR2 SVGIG, per germline (reference sequence). Method: immunoSEQ multiplex PCR; TCRdb's copy keeps in-frame clones and lacks some. The data show under 70,000 clones, 91% seen once. The sequence came from a female donor in good health, enrolled as a control in a pregnancy study. The chain is built from TRBV30 and TRBJ1-5, with a tentative D call TRBD1 (5 bases). This material consisted of peripheral blood, taken in the third trimester of pregnancy. The CDR3, as DNA: TGTGCCTGGAGTGGGGGGGTGGGAAATCAGCCCCAGCATTTT. This gives the protein CAWSGGVGNQPQHF.